These T cell receptor beta chains were read from a single sample in a study of shared clonotypes between healthy human individuals. Method: immunoSEQ multiplex PCR; TCRdb's copy keeps in-frame clones and lacks some. The table shows some 2,100,000 clones, with under 97% occurring only once. Sequenced material: naive CD4+ T cells sorted from blood. These receptors were obtained from a man younger than 35 in good health. Both conserved end residues are trimmed from each CDR3. Fields, in order: J gene, clone size, V gene, CDR3 length, CDR3 protein. The size field is filled for only some rows; it gives once, few, many or a size class.

>TRBJ1-2|.|TRBV7-2|13
ASSYGQGGLGGYT
>TRBJ1-2|.|TRBV19|11
ASSIRFGYGYT
>TRBJ2-4|.|TRBV30|14
AWSRGVAGGLGIQY
>TRBJ1-1|.|TRBV5-1|14
ASSLGGGQGNTEAF
>TRBJ2-1|few|TRBV19|13
ASSPPTGAYNEQF
>TRBJ2-7|.|TRBV11-2|12
ASSPRQGNDEQY
>TRBJ2-3|.|TRBV5-1|12
ASSLDRATDTQY
>TRBJ2-2|once|TRBV5-1|11
ASSAEGTGELF
>TRBJ1-2|.|TRBV6-5|13
ASSPSGGANYGYT
>TRBJ1-5|.|TRBV19|12
ASSTPGEGQPQH
>TRBJ1-5|.|TRBV19|14
ASSMPDLLVNQPQH
>TRBJ2-6|.|TRBV10-3|14
AISESHSAGANVLT
>TRBJ2-7|.|TRBV10-3|13
AISGGPASSYEQY
>TRBJ2-5|.|TRBV27|12
ASSSGDSPETQY
>TRBJ1-4|.|TRBV11-2|14
ASSTRAGQGWEKLF
>TRBJ1-1|.|TRBV5-1|12
ASRFRTGATEAF
>TRBJ1-6|few|TRBV6-1|12
ASSDRQGYSPLH
>TRBJ2-7|.|TRBV6-6|11
ASSYSGDYEQY
>TRBJ2-7|.|TRBV2|11
ASRPQGVGEQY
>TRBJ1-1|.|TRBV2|13
ASSDIGGVHTEAF
>TRBJ2-7|.|TRBV6-5|9
ASTFGNEQY
>TRBJ2-5|.|TRBV9|13
ASSVGGGLQETQY
>TRBJ2-1|.|TRBV10-3|13
AISGGGVSYNEQF
>TRBJ2-1|.|TRBV10-3|10
AIGALNNEQF
>TRBJ1-2|.|TRBV21-1|8
ASSKAGYT
>TRBJ1-1|.|TRBV30|10
AWRTPGTEAF
>TRBJ2-3|.|TRBV5-4|13
ASSFGGTSTDTQY
>TRBJ2-1|.|TRBV30|10
AWSPRDNEQF
>TRBJ1-4|.|TRBV4-1|11
ASSKLPSEKLF
>TRBJ2-5|.|TRBV9|18
ASSVVPGLAGGLDGETQY
>TRBJ1-2|few|TRBV2|12
ASRVLDGVYGYT
>TRBJ1-4|once|TRBV28|12
ASSQTGLGEKLF
>TRBJ1-5|.|TRBV7-9|12
ASSPPGINQPQH
>TRBJ2-7|.|TRBV30|11
AWTHRPGYEQY
>TRBJ2-2|.|TRBV27|13
ASSSGNTNTGELF
>TRBJ1-5|.|TRBV7-9|12
ASREGTGNQPQH
>TRBJ2-2|.|TRBV2|12
ASIWDRSAGELF
>TRBJ1-6|.|TRBV25-1|11
ASRWGTDSPLH
>TRBJ1-2|.|TRBV19|11
ASSFGINYGYT
>TRBJ2-7|once|TRBV11-2|12
ASSQRLSWDEQY
>TRBJ1-2|once|TRBV30|10
AWTMAARGYT